Listed below are T cell receptor beta chains from one sample, sequenced in a study of blood T cell repertoires in COVID-19. The repertoire was sequenced with immunoSEQ multiplex PCR; TCRdb's copy has only in-frame clones and lacks some. The sample has 110,000 to 150,000 clones, around nine tenths seen once. Material: peripheral blood. These receptors were collected from a woman in her forties or fifties with acute or convalescent COVID-19. Both conserved end residues are part of each CDR3. The D gene is left open where the match is weak. Size is omitted from some rows. Given values are once, few, many or a class for expanded clones.

clone_size	j_call	v_call	d_call	cdr3_nt	cdr3_aa
once	TRBJ1-6	TRBV9	TRBD1	TGTGCCAGCAGCAACAGGGGGCCGAGTTCACCCCTCCACTTT	CASSNRGPSSPLHF
-	TRBJ1-2	TRBV5-8	-	TGTGCCAGCAGCTCACCCTTGGGAGCCTACACCTTC	CASSSPLGAYTF
-	TRBJ1-1	TRBV6-2/TRBV6-3	TRBD1	TGTGCCAGCAGTTACTGGGGACAGTCAAACACTGAAGCTTTCTTT	CASSYWGQSNTEAFF
-	TRBJ2-5	TRBV9	-	TGTGCCAGCAGCGACCCCCAGAGGGCCGGGGAGACCCAGTACTTC	CASSDPQRAGETQYF
-	TRBJ1-2	TRBV10-3	TRBD1	TGTGCCATCAGTGAGGACAGGGGACCCTATGGCTACACCTTC	CAISEDRGPYGYTF
-	TRBJ2-3	TRBV18	TRBD2	TGTGCCAGCTCACCATTCAGCGGGGGCACAGATACGCAGTATTTT	CASSPFSGGTDTQYF
once	TRBJ2-3	TRBV9	TRBD1	TGTGCCAGCAGCTTCGACAGGGTGAGAGATACGCAGTATTTT	CASSFDRVRDTQYF
-	TRBJ2-7	TRBV11-2	-	TGTGCCAGCAGCTTAGTAGCGGCTCTTAACTACGAGCAGTACTTC	CASSLVAALNYEQYF
-	TRBJ2-1	TRBV2	TRBD2	TGTGCCAGCAAAAGGGTCTCGGGAGGAAATGAGCAGTTCTTC	CASKRVSGGNEQFF
-	TRBJ2-3	TRBV11-2	TRBD2	TGTGCCAGCAGCTCGACTCGGGGACTAGCGGGAGGGCCTCGAGATACGCAGTATTTT	CASSSTRGLAGGPRDTQYF
-	TRBJ1-3	TRBV9	-	TGTGCCAGCAGCGCTGTAGGTGGGAGACACACCATATATTTT	CASSAVGGRHTIYF
-	TRBJ1-5	TRBV5-5	TRBD1	TGTGCCAGCAGCCCGGACGGACAGGGCATTGTTCAGCCCCAGCATTTT	CASSPDGQGIVQPQHF
-	TRBJ1-2	TRBV14	-	TGTGCCAGCAGCCAACAGGACTACTATGGCTACACCTTC	CASSQQDYYGYTF
-	TRBJ1-5	TRBV5-1	-	TGCGCCAGGGTAAGGGGAAATCAGCCCCAGCATTTT	CARVRGNQPQHF
-	TRBJ1-1	TRBV19	-	TGTGCCAGTAGTATGAGATGGGCCACTGAAGCTTTCTTT	CASSMRWATEAFF
once	TRBJ2-3	TRBV7-2	-	TGTGCCAGCAGCTTAACACGTAGCACAGATACGCAGTATTTT	CASSLTRSTDTQYF
-	TRBJ1-4	TRBV7-9	-	TGTGCCAGCAGCTTAGGAGGCGCTAATGAAAAACTGTTTTTT	CASSLGGANEKLFF
-	TRBJ1-6	TRBV30	TRBD1	TGTGCCTGGAGTTGGGGACAGGATAATTCACCCCTCCACTTT	CAWSWGQDNSPLHF
-	TRBJ2-7	TRBV15	TRBD2	TGTGCCACCAGCACCTCGGGACTAGCGGGGATGTACGAGCAGTACTTC	CATSTSGLAGMYEQYF
-	TRBJ1-5	TRBV4-2	TRBD1	TGTGCCAGCAGCCCTACAGGGGGCTGGAGTCAGCCCCAGCATTTT	CASSPTGGWSQPQHF
-	TRBJ2-5	TRBV7-9	TRBD1	TGTGCCAGCAGCCCCAATCGAGGGACAGCTCAAGAGACCCAGTACTTC	CASSPNRGTAQETQYF
-	TRBJ2-7	TRBV5-1	TRBD2	TGCGCCAGCAGCTCCCTAGCGGGAGGCGCCTACGAGCAGTACTTC	CASSSLAGGAYEQYF
few	TRBJ1-3	TRBV28	TRBD1	TGTGCCACGGGGGGAGGGACAGGGCGAAACACCATATATTTT	CATGGGTGRNTIYF
-	TRBJ1-2	TRBV19	-	TGTGCCAGTAGTATAGATCACTCGCAGGGAGGATTAAACTATGGCTACACCTTC	CASSIDHSQGGLNYGYTF
once	TRBJ2-7	TRBV6-5	TRBD1	TGTGCCACCTCCGGGACAGGTACCGAGCAGTACTTC	CATSGTGTEQYF
-	TRBJ1-4	TRBV21-1	-	TGTGCCAGCAGCGCCCCAGGCTATAATGAAAAACTGTTTTTT	CASSAPGYNEKLFF
-	TRBJ2-2	TRBV2	TRBD2	TGTGCCAGCAGGACAGGACTAGCGGGACACACCGGGGAGCTGTTTTTT	CASRTGLAGHTGELFF
-	TRBJ2-3	TRBV9	TRBD2	TGTGCCAGCAGCGTCAGCGGGAGGTTAGATACGCAGTATTTT	CASSVSGRLDTQYF
-	TRBJ1-1	TRBV7-8	-	TGTGCCAGCAGCCCAGGGAGGGGGAACACTGAAGCTTTCTTT	CASSPGRGNTEAFF
-	TRBJ2-2	TRBV29-1	-	TGCAGCGTCGATCAGTACACCGGGGAGCTGTTTTTT	CSVDQYTGELFF
-	TRBJ2-3	TRBV27	-	TGTGCCAGCAGTCCCAGGGCGGGGCATAAGAGCACAGATACGCAGTATTTT	CASSPRAGHKSTDTQYF
-	TRBJ1-1	TRBV4-1	-	TGCGCCAGCAGCCAAGTGGCAGGAAGCACTGAAGCTTTCTTT	CASSQVAGSTEAFF
-	TRBJ1-5	TRBV15	-	TGTGCCACCAGCAGCCACGCACAAGATCAGCCCCAGCATTTT	CATSSHAQDQPQHF